This T cell receptor (beta chain) was obtained from a study of early stage breast cancer tumors. Overall study results and limits: Most shared enriched TCRB sequences were commonly generated ones.

The data were produced by immunoSEQ multiplex PCR, yet TCRdb's version contains in-frame clones alone and is incomplete. The table records 5,500 to 6,500 clones, 78% of them present only once. To note about this clone: Its specificity is not known.

Germline CDR1 is MNHEY and CDR2 is SMNVEV (reference sequence). Trimming removed 8 bases from V and 0 bases from J, with 17 bases in between. The CDR3 extends over 16 amino acids. Sequenced: normal breast tissue next to the tumor. The chain uses TRBV27 and TRBJ1-5; D is perhaps TRBD1 (6 bases). The TCR comes from a person between 70 and 80 years old with breast cancer. The CDR3 DNA reads TGTGCCAGCGGGGGCCACAGTCCCTCTAGCAATCAGCCCCAGCATTTT. This translates into CASGGHSPSSNQPQHF.